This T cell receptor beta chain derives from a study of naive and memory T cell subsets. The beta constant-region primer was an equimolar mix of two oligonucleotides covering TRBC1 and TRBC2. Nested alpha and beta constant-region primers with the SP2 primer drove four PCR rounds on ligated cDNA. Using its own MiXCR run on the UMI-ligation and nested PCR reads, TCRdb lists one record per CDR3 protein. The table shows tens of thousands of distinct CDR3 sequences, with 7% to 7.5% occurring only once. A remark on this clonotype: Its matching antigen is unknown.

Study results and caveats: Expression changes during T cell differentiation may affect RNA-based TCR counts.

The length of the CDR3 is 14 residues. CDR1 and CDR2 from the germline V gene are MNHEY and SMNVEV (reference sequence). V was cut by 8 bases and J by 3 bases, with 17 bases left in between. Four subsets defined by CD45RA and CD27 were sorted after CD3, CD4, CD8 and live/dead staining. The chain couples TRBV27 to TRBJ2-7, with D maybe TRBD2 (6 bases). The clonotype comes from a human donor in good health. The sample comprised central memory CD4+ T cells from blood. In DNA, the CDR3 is TGTGCCAGCGGTTCCGGGACGGGGGTCTACGAGCAGTACTTC. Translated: CASGSGTGVYEQYF.